Presented here are 20 T cell receptor beta chains from one specimen sequenced in a study of blood T cell repertoires in COVID-19 (dated by TCRdb to 2020 to 2021). The library was obtained by the immunoSEQ multiplex PCR assay. TCRdb limited this immuneACCESS table to in-frame rearrangements with V and J called. A share of clones is missing; checked studies link under half to unresolved V genes, and the rest is unexplained. The sample table contains 300,000 to 400,000 clones; only one count was recorded for around 87% of them. In total, the top ten clones hold 2% to 2.5% of the sample. Material: peripheral blood. These receptor sequences come from a woman aged 60-75 years with COVID-19, enrolled during active disease.

J is TRBJ1-6 and V is TRBV6-5, with 11 bases lining up with TRBD1. The J segment lost 9 bases and the V segment lost 5 bases, leaving 3 bases of the junction unmatched. The V gene's germline CDR1 is MNHEY and CDR2 SVGAGI. The CDR3 has 14 residues. The CDR3 coding sequence is TGTGCCAGCAGTCGGGACAGGGGGGGTTCACCCCTCCACTTT. Residues: CASSRDRGGSPLHF.

V is TRBV20-1 and J is TRBJ1-2, with D uncertain. Per germline, CDR1 DFQATT and CDR2 SNEGSKA (reference sequence). The CDR3 is 11 amino acids. Trimming shortened V by 4 bases and J by 7 bases, and 10 bases separated the two germline ends. The CDR3 is CSAIPGTGYTF. CDR3 coding DNA: TGCAGTGCTATCCCGGGAACTGGCTACACCTTC.

V usage is TRBV5-1 and J usage is TRBJ2-2; D not certain. V lost 5 bases, J lost 1 base, and 12 bases lay in between. Per germline, CDR1 SGHRS and CDR2 YFSETQ. CDR3 length equals 15 residues. CDR3 sequence: CASRPRQMNTGELFF. DNA of the CDR3: TGCGCCAGCAGACCGCGACAAATGAACACCGGGGAGCTGTTTTTT.

The chain combines TRBV19 with TRBJ2-7; 9 bases map to TRBD1. Trimming cost V 6 bases and J 4 bases; bases outside gene matches: 10. The CDR3 loop spans 15 amino acids. Germline V gives CDR1 LNHDA, CDR2 SQIVND (reference sequence). In DNA form, the CDR3 reads TGTGCCAGTAGCCCAGGGACAGGGAGTAGGTACGAGCAGTACTTC. Translated: CASSPGTGSRYEQYF.

The chain recombines TRBV4-1 with TRBJ2-3, with 7 bases identical to TRBD2. The CDR3 runs 16 residues. CDR1 and CDR2 (germline): MGHRA, YSYEKL. With V trimmed by 4 bases and J by 0 bases, 7 bases remained unmatched. CDR3 in amino acids: CASSPTGGGSTDTQYF. DNA of the CDR3: TGCGCCAGCAGCCCTACTGGCGGGGGAAGCACAGATACGCAGTATTTT.

CDR3 residues: CASSPPIAGGLYEQYF. The CDR3 DNA reads TGTGCCAGCTCACCACCGATAGCGGGGGGGCTCTACGAGCAGTACTTC. This chain connects TRBV18 to TRBJ2-7, with 11 bases matching TRBD2. The CDR3 contains 16 residues. Per germline, CDR1 KGHSH and CDR2 LQKENI. After removal of 0 bases from V and 3 bases from J, the junction contained 4 bases not matched to a gene. The full variable domain, with the rest looked up from reference TRBV18 and TRBJ2-7, is NAGVMQNPRHLVRRRGQEARLRCSPMKGHSHVYWYRQLPEEGLKFMVYLQKENIIDESGMPKERFSAEFPKEGPSILRIQQVVRGDSAAYFCASSPPIAGGLYEQYFGPGTRLTVT.

V is TRBV28 and J is TRBJ1-6, with 8 bases that match TRBD1. The CDR3 has 16 residues. The V segment lost 6 bases and the J segment 10 bases; nucleotides outside the gene matches: 14. Per the germline V gene, CDR1 is MDHEN and CDR2 is SYDVKM. CDR3 amino acids: CASSRPVGQGKSPLHF. The CDR3 nucleotides are TGTGCCAGCAGCCGACCGGTCGGACAGGGAAAATCACCCCTCCACTTT.

As for this clone: Additional DNA sequences in this sample encode the identical CDR3. The rearrangement links TRBV5-5 to TRBJ2-3, with 13 bases fitting TRBD2. The junction had 1 base not matched to a gene; V was cut back by 3 bases and J by 0 bases. The germline V gene has CDR1 SGHKS and CDR2 YYEKEE (reference sequence). The CDR3 contains 16 residues. The CDR3 bases are TGTGCCAGCAGCTCGGGACTAGCGGGGAGCACAGATACGCAGTATTTT. Encoded protein: CASSSGLAGSTDTQYF.

The chain links TRBV16 to TRBJ2-5; a weak D match, TRBD1 (6 bases). This CDR3 comprises 17 residues. V lost 0 bases and J 1 base, leaving 15 bases between the germline ends. Germline V gene lookup returns CDR1 KGHSY and CDR2 FQNENV. The DNA for the CDR3 is TGTGCCAGCAGCCAATCGGGAAGGGGACAAATCCAAGAGACCCAGTACTTC. Its translation is CASSQSGRGQIQETQYF.

V usage is TRBV20-1 and J usage is TRBJ1-2; 8 nucleotides align to TRBD1. J gave up 9 bases and V 4 bases, and 4 bases lay outside the gene matches. This CDR3 has 11 amino acids. The V gene's germline CDR1 is DFQATT and CDR2 SNEGSKA (reference sequence). The DNA for the CDR3 is TGCAGTGCTACCAGGGGGCTCAGCTACACCTTC. This sequence encodes CSATRGLSYTF.

The chain is built from TRBV19 and TRBJ1-5; 9 bases agree with TRBD1. The germline V gene has CDR1 LNHDA and CDR2 SQIVND (reference sequence). The CDR3 is made up of 17 amino acids. V lost 5 bases to trimming and J lost 5 bases; unmatched junction nucleotides: 13. CDR3 DNA: TGTGCCAGTAGTCCGGGGACAGGGAAAATGGACGATCAGCCCCAGCATTTT. Its protein product is CASSPGTGKMDDQPQHF.

V usage is TRBV18 and J usage is TRBJ1-1; a possible D gene is TRBD1 (6 bases). Deletions cut 3 bases from V and 2 bases from J, with 13 bases between. Germline V lookup: CDR1 KGHSH, CDR2 LQKENI. The CDR3 loop spans 15 amino acids. CDR3 amino acids: CASSPRGTLNTEAFF. CDR3 DNA: TGTGCCAGCTCACCCCGAGGGACACTAAACACTGAAGCTTTCTTT.

The chain recombines TRBV7-6 with TRBJ2-3; 11 nucleotides match TRBD2. Germline CDR1 SGHVS, CDR2 FNYEAQ. There are 16 residues in the CDR3. V lost 3 bases to trimming and J lost 4 bases; unmatched junction nucleotides: 6. Here the CDR3 DNA reads TGTGCCAGCAGCTTCGAACTAGCGGGGGCACCAGATACGCAGTATTTT. Translated: CASSFELAGAPDTQYF.

The V gene is TRBV5-6, the J gene TRBJ1-2; tentative D call: TRBD1 (5 bases). This CDR3 contains 12 residues. Between the trimmed V and J ends, which lost 0 bases and 6 bases, there was a span of 6 bases. From germline, CDR1 is SGHDT and CDR2 YYEEEE. The CDR3 here is CASSLAGDGYTF. CDR3 DNA sequence: TGTGCCAGCAGCTTGGCGGGGGATGGCTACACCTTC. Full variable domain (outside the CDR3, taken from reference TRBV5-6 and TRBJ1-2): DAGVTQSPTHLIKTRGQQVTLRCSPKSGHDTVSWYQQALGQGPQFIFQYYEEEERQRGNFPDRFSGHQFPNYSSELNVNALLLGDSALYLCASSLAGDGYTFGSGTRLTVV.

The chain recombines TRBV18 with TRBJ2-1; D perhaps matches TRBD2 (5 bases). The CDR3 runs to 13 residues. Trimming removed 5 bases at V and 5 bases at J, with 10 bases between. The germline gives CDR1 KGHSH, CDR2 LQKENI. DNA of the CDR3: TGTGCCAGCTCAGAGGGCCTCAACAATGAGCAGTTCTTC. Translating it yields CASSEGLNNEQFF.

This clone was detected a few times. The chain is built from TRBV7-2 and TRBJ2-7; weak D call: TRBD2 (7 bases). The CDR3 has 15 residues. Per germline, CDR1 SGHTA and CDR2 FQGNSA. V lost 6 bases to trimming and J lost 5 bases, with 20 bases between them. The CDR3 DNA sequence: TGTGCCAGCAGTCTCCAAGGGGGGGCTTTCGACGAGCAGTACTTC. This gives the protein CASSLQGGAFDEQYF.

This rearrangement joins TRBV5-1 to TRBJ2-7, with D perhaps matching TRBD2 (5 bases). From germline, CDR1 is SGHRS and CDR2 YFSETQ. Trimming took off 5 bases at V and 0 bases at J, with 15 bases between the two ends. The CDR3 consists of 15 residues. CDR3 bases: TGCGCCAGCAGTCAGGACTTTCAGAGCTCCTACGAGCAGTACTTC. Translation: CASSQDFQSSYEQYF.

This chain links TRBV11-2 with TRBJ2-3, with unresolved D. The CDR3 totals 12 residues. V shed 7 bases and J shed 4 bases, with 9 bases lying between them. Germline V gene lookup returns CDR1 SGHAT and CDR2 FQNNGV. The DNA for the CDR3 is TGTGCCAGCACCCTCGGTCCAGATACGCAGTATTTT. It encodes CASTLGPDTQYF.

A single count supports this clone. The chain uses TRBV7-2 and TRBJ1-3; no reliable D call. The CDR3 sequence is 13 residues long. Germline CDR1 SGHTA, CDR2 FQGNSA. V was clipped by 5 bases and J by 4 bases, with 9 bases between them. This chain's CDR3 is CASSPSAGNTIYF. DNA for the CDR3: TGTGCCAGCAGCCCTAGCGCGGGAAACACCATATATTTT.

This clone was observed a single time. J is TRBJ1-1 and V is TRBV7-3; no definite D call. In germline, CDR1 is SGHTA, CDR2 FQGTGA. The CDR3 spans 13 residues. V was trimmed by 0 bases and J by 5 bases, leaving 7 bases between them. As DNA, the CDR3 is TGTGCCAGCAGCTTAACGTGGGAGACTGAAGCTTTCTTT. Protein product: CASSLTWETEAFF.